This section outlines one T cell receptor (beta chain) sequence together with its context. The table lists this clonotype with many counts. What antigen it recognizes has not been identified. No clone much larger than this one lies a single base away; base qualities are absent. These data originate in a study of glioma-infiltrating T cells (dated by TCRdb to about 2016). For the wider study: Glioma tissue, non-neoplastic brain tissue and matched peripheral blood mononuclear cells were used as sources from which TCR alpha- and beta-chain repertoires were sequenced. The paired cohort comprised three low-grade glioma patients, about eight primary glioblastoma patients and three non-glioma patients contributing non-neoplastic brain tissue. To gauge divergence between tissue and blood T-cell populations, every tissue-infiltrating repertoire was compared against the peripheral blood repertoire from the same patient. Broad study findings and their caveats: Only a very small number of CDR3 sequences turned up in both tissue and blood, a result put down to high CDR3 diversity combined with limited sampling. VJ-independent divergence between tissue and blood was lower than expected in non-neoplastic patients but higher than expected in all gliomas, particularly low-grade gliomas. Small numbers underpinned the group comparisons: eight or nine glioblastoma patients, three low-grade glioma patients and three non-neoplastic patients.

TCR alpha and beta CDR3 regions were amplified with the iRepertoire nested amplicon-rescue multiplex PCR (arm-PCR) platform from RNA. One-step reverse transcription and amplification used roughly 100-450 ng of tissue mRNA or PBMC total RNA as input. After bead purification, a secondary multiplex PCR added Illumina adapters, and libraries were gel-purified between 200 and 400 bp. The libraries contained internal 6-nucleotide barcodes that were used for demultiplexing. The libraries were sequenced on an Illumina MiSeq using 2x220 or 2x250 nucleotide paired-end reads. Under the source paper's analysis protocol: Paired reads were merged using FLASH 1.2.11 and were aligned to the GRCh37 human genome using BWA-MEM, after which TRA and TRB reads were extracted. For V and J assignment, an IMGT-derived reference of cassette sequences and CDR3 motifs that included pseudogenes was used. Reads were translated in three frames, and productive CDR3s were defined by a C…FGXG motif without stop codons. A clonotype was defined as a unique combination of a V-J cassette pair and a CDR3 amino acid sequence. Reads were filtered by Hamming distance, thresholded by each sample's sequence error rate in mapped regions. Starting from the raw public reads, TCRdb applied fastp trimming at Q25, assembled clones with MiXCR and retained in-frame beta chains. Every entry covers one CDR3 protein and lists the most common genes and DNA from its rows. In this record, the V and J calls reflect TCRdb's handling and not the investigators' own analysis. This sample gives 84,000 or so distinct CDR3 sequences in total; about 23% of them show up just once. Around 7% of the sample is held by the ten biggest clonotypes.

The germline V gene yields SNHLY for CDR1 and FYNNEI for CDR2. CDR3 length: 12 amino acids, cysteine to phenylalanine. Only the CDR3 DNA stays, 36 bases, in frame from base 1. Compared with germline, V lacks 9 bases and J lacks 10 bases; bases without a gene match: 9. The sequenced material came from glioma tissue, nonneoplastic brain tissue, or PBMCs (not recorded which). The chain was built from TRBV2 and TRBJ1-5; 7 middle bases align to TRBD1. This clonotype was sampled from a human donor with low-grade glioma or glioblastoma, undergoing nonglioma brain surgery, or in good health (not recorded which). The DNA is TGTGCCAGTCGACAGGGAGCGGGTCCCCAGCATTTT. It codes for CASRQGAGPQHF.